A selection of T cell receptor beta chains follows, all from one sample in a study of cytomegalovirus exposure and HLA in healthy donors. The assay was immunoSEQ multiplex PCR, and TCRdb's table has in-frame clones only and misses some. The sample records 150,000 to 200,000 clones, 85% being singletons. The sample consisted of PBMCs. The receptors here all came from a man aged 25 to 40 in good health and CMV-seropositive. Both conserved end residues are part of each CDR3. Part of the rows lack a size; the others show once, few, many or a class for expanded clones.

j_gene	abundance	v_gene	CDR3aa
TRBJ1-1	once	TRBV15	CATSRGQGLGDTEAFF
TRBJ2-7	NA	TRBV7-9	CASSLAGGSYEQYF
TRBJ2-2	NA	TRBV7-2	CASSLNAGGNTGELFF
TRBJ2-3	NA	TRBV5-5	CASSLNPTGKTDTQYF
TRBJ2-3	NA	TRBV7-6	CASSPPTSGNTDTQYF
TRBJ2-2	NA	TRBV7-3	CASSPHRDGELFF
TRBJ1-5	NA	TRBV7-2	CASSSNSREPQHF
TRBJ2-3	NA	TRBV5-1	CASSLYDGSTDTQYF
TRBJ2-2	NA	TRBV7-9	CASSPPFGGWGGELFF
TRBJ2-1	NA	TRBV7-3	CASTPARSSYNEQFF
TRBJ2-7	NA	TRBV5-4	CASSNPHRGSSYEQYF
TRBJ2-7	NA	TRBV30	CAWVRGPTYEQYF
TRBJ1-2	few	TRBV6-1	CATTTGNIRGYTF